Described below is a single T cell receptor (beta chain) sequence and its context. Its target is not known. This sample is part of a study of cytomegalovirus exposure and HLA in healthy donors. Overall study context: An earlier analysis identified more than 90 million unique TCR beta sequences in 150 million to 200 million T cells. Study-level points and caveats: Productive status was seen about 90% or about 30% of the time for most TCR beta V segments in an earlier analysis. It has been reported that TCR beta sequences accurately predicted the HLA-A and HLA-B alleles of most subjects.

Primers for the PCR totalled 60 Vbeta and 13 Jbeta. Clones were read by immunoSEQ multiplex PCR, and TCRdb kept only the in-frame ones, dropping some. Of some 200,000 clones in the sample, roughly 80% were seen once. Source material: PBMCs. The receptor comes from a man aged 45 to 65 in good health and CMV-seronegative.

CDR3 sequence (DNA): TGTGCCAGCAGTTCTGGACAGGGTATAGGAAACGAGCAGTACTTC. Amino acids: CASSSGQGIGNEQYF. The V call is TRBV27, the J call TRBJ2-5; 8 bases are a match to TRBD1. The last part of the DNA fits TRBJ2-7 better; the J call may be wrong. CDR3 length equals 15 residues. In germline, CDR1 is MNHEY, CDR2 SMNVEV (reference sequence).